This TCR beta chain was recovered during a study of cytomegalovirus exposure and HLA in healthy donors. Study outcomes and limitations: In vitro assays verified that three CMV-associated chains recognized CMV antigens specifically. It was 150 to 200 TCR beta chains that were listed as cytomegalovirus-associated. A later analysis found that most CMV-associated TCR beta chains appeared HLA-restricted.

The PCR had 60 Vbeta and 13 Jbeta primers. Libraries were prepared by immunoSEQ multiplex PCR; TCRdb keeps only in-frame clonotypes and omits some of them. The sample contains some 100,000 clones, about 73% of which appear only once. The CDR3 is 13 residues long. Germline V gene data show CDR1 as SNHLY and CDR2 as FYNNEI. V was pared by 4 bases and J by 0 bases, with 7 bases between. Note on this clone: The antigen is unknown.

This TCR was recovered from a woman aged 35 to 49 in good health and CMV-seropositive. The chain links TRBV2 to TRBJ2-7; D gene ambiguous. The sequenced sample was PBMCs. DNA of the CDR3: TGTGCCAGCAGTGCAGGATTCTCCTACGAGCAGTACTTC. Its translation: CASSAGFSYEQYF.